This T cell receptor beta chain emerged from a study of T-cell memory formation after mild COVID-19. Study findings and constraints: The SARS-CoV-2 specificity of second-wave clones reaching peak at day 37 remained unverified. CD4+ contracting clones were mainly CM and EM; CD8+ ones, EMRA. Later expanders leaned CD4+, whereas clones that contracted between day 15 and 85 were balanced CD4/CD8.

TCR alpha and TCR beta cDNA libraries carrying sample barcodes and UMIs came from 5'RACE with constant-segment primers. Each CDR3 protein gets one entry after TCRdb re-called the 5' RACE reads with MiXCR. The sample shows under 550,000 distinct CDR3 sequences, roughly 18% of them seen only once. This CDR3 comprises 11 residues. Trimming took off 7 bases at V and 6 bases at J, with 12 bases between the two ends. Germline loops: CDR1 SQVTM, CDR2 ANQGSEA. Of note for this clonotype: The antigen is unknown.

V gene TRBV29-1 combines with J gene TRBJ1-2, with D possibly matching TRBD1 (5 bases). Sequenced: PBMCs or a T cell subset sorted from them (not recorded which). The TCR comes from a man aged 18-30 years who had mild COVID-19 (a few samples of this study predate the infection). Cell type and time point are not known. Here the CDR3 DNA reads TGCAGCGACCAGGGTCTTAATGGCTACACCTTC. Amino acids: CSDQGLNGYTF.